These T cell receptor beta chains were read from a single sample in a study of low-dose radiotherapy and immunotherapy resistance in tumors. TCRdb reprocessed the reads with MiXCR, giving one entry per CDR3 protein. The repertoire includes 95,000 to 100,000 distinct CDR3 sequences, around 20% of them detected once, and about 4% sits in the top ten. The source was PBMCs, collected after low-dose radiotherapy plus immunotherapy. The receptors were gathered from a male donor with prostate cancer. Both conserved end residues are part of each CDR3. The D gene is left open where the match is weak. Rows give clone size only sometimes, using once, few, many, or a class for an expanded clone.

few | TRBJ2-3 | NA | TRBV7-2 | TGTGCCAGCAGCTTAGGAAGGGAAGATACGCAGTATTTT | CASSLGREDTQYF
once | TRBJ1-5 | TRBD1 | TRBV6-8 | TGTGCCAGCAGGCCGGGACAGGGAACTTATAGCAATCAGCCCCAGCAATTT | CASRPGQGTYSNQPQQF
many | TRBJ2-3 | TRBD2 | TRBV6-4 | TGTGCCAGCAGTGAGCGGGGGGGCACAGATACGCAGTATTTT | CASSERGGTDTQYF
NA | TRBJ2-7 | NA | TRBV28 | TGTGCCAGCAGTGCCGCCCCCCACTACGAGCAGTACTTC | CASSAAPHYEQYF
many | TRBJ2-6 | NA | TRBV5-1 | TGCGCCAGCAGCTTGGACAAATCTGGGGCCAACGTCCTGACTTTC | CASSLDKSGANVLTF
many | TRBJ2-7 | TRBD1 | TRBV14 | TGTGCCAGCAGCCAAGCCTACAGGGGGCATAACGAGCAGTACTTC | CASSQAYRGHNEQYF
few | TRBJ2-7 | TRBD2 | TRBV19 | TGTGCCAGTAGTATTAACCCTAGCGGGAGCTCCTACGAGCAGTACTTC | CASSINPSGSSYEQYF
many | TRBJ2-7 | NA | TRBV20-1 | TGCAGTGCTCGGGACGACCCCTACGAGCAGTACTTC | CSARDDPYEQYF
many | TRBJ2-7 | NA | TRBV11-2 | TGTGCCAGCAGCTACGACAGGGGAGGGTTCTACGAGCAGTACTTC | CASSYDRGGFYEQYF
NA | TRBJ1-2 | NA | TRBV5-3 | TGTGCCAGCAGCTCCGATACGCTGGAGAACACCTTC | CASSSDTLENTF
many | TRBJ2-1 | TRBD2 | TRBV18 | TGTGCCAGCTCACCCCAGTCCCGGGGGGATGAGCAGTTCTTC | CASSPQSRGDEQFF
many | TRBJ2-2 | NA | TRBV28 | TGTGCCAGCAGTTTAATCCGGGGGAGCACCGGGGAGCTGTTTTTT | CASSLIRGSTGELFF
many | TRBJ2-7 | NA | TRBV6-2/TRBV6-3 | TGTGCCAGCAGTTACTCATACGGGTTCGACGAGCAGTACTTC | CASSYSYGFDEQYF
many | TRBJ2-2 | NA | TRBV12-3/TRBV12-4 | TGTGCCAGTAGGGAGACCGGGGAGCTGTTTTTT | CASRETGELFF
many | TRBJ2-5 | TRBD1 | TRBV7-2 | TGTGCCAGCAGCCTACAGGGGCGGCGGGAGACCCAGTACTTC | CASSLQGRRETQYF
NA | TRBJ2-1 | TRBD2 | TRBV5-4 | TGTGCCAGCAGCTTGGGACTAGCGGATTCCTACAATAAGCAGCTCTTC | CASSLGLADSYNKQLF
many | TRBJ2-1 | NA | TRBV4-1 | TGCGCCAGCAGAACAGAAGGGGACAATGAGCAGTTCTTC | CASRTEGDNEQFF
many | TRBJ2-1 | NA | TRBV2 | TGTGCCAGCAGTGGGCAAACTAGCAATGAGCAGTTCTTC | CASSGQTSNEQFF
NA | TRBJ2-2 | NA | TRBV3-1 | TGTGCCAGCAGCCAAGCGGGGGGGGAGCTGTTTTTT | CASSQAGGELFF
many | TRBJ2-5 | TRBD2 | TRBV7-2 | TGTGCCAGCAGCCGGGGACTAGCGGGGGAGACCCAGTACTTC | CASSRGLAGETQYF
many | TRBJ1-2 | NA | TRBV6-4 | TGTGCCAGCAGTGACTCGAGAGGGTTACGCGGCTACACCTTC | CASSDSRGLRGYTF
NA | TRBJ2-7 | TRBD1 | TRBV29-1 | TGCAGCGTTCATAACGGACAGGGGGACTCCTACGAGCAGTACTTC | CSVHNGQGDSYEQYF